What follows describes a single T cell receptor beta chain. This clone was seen a few times. Its target antigen remains unknown. The sample holds no much larger clone one base away, and base qualities are not on file. The receptor library was made with the immunoSEQ multiplex PCR assay. RNA was extracted from all samples and reverse transcribed into cDNA as template for TCR sequencing. First-strand cDNA was synthesized using SuperScript III with a 2:1 mix of oligo-dT and random hexamers. A synthetic immune receptor repertoire was used to measure amplification bias, and any remaining bias was corrected computationally. The paper's processing steps were these. Raw reads were preprocessed for error removal, and CDR3 was defined according to IMGT conventions as running from the conserved cysteine to phenylalanine. Clonality was computed by normalizing Shannon entropy by log2 of the number of productive unique TCRs and subtracting the result from 1. Scalp TCRbeta sequences were cross-referenced with sorted blood CD4 and CD8 repertoires so that the CD4 or CD8 identity of scalp clones could be inferred. TCRdb mirrors the immuneACCESS table, restricted to in-frame sequences. Some clones are absent from its copies; in checked studies, under half trace to an unresolved V gene, and the reason for the others is unknown. From that table come the V and J calls and clone size; the DNA was used to work out D and trimming. Across this sample there are about 150,000 clones, with around 57% seen only once. The ten most abundant clones make up under 5.5% of the sample.

This sample is part of a study of CD8+ T cells in alopecia areata listed by TCRdb under 2018. Study-level background: The study used high-throughput TCRbeta sequencing to examine T cell clonal expansion in alopecia areata, in both the C3H/HeJ mouse model and human patients. Clonality in the scalp was compared among normal scalp (n=4), patchy alopecia areata scalp (n=8), and alopecia totalis/universalis scalp (n=8). RNA was obtained with the PAXgene miRNA kit for fixed scalp, the miRNeasy kit for PBMCs, and the RNeasy kit for mouse skin. Scalp tissue and sorted CD4+ and CD8+ peripheral blood T cells from patchy and totalis/universalis alopecia areata patients and from healthy controls were covered by human TCRbeta sequencing. immunoSEQ multiplex PCR using 35 Vbeta forward primers and 13 Jbeta reverse primers was used to amplify TCRbeta CDR3 regions.

A distance of 15 bases separates the germline ends of V and J, which lose 8 bases and 8 bases respectively. The germline V gene yields MNHNS for CDR1 and SASEGT for CDR2. The CDR3 has 13 amino acids, counting the end cysteine and phenylalanine. Just the 39-base CDR3 DNA is kept, in frame starting at base 1. What the authors observed across the whole study: Compared with normal scalp, lesional scalp, particularly in alopecia totalis/universalis, had higher clonality and more expanded CD8+ clones, which suggests antigenic drive. Shared TCR sequences between patients were less evident than in mice, which may be partly attributable to HLA diversity in the patient population. Resident alphabeta T cells in normal human skin are also sequenced, complicating scalp TCR repertoire analysis, unlike mouse skin dominated by gammadelta T cells.

PBMCs were separated by density centrifugation and stained for CD3, CD4 and CD8, after which CD4+ and CD8+ T cells were sorted on a FACSAria. Unaffected controls provided scalp biopsies and blood samples. The V and J segments used are TRBV6-1 and TRBJ1-4; D gene: possibly TRBD1, on 6 matching bases. The sequenced sample consisted of CD4+ T cells sorted from blood. This sequence originates from a human donor in good health. The CDR3 in this case is CASDRLEGEKLFF. The DNA sequence reads TGTGCCAGCGACAGGTTGGAAGGCGAAAAACTGTTTTTT.